This T cell receptor (beta chain) derives from a study of identical twins. The CDR3 runs 14 residues. CDR1 and CDR2 (germline): SGHVS, FQNEAQ. Trimming removed 2 bases at V and 4 bases at J, with 12 bases between. TCRdb redid the calling of the 5' RACE reads with MiXCR, one entry per CDR3 protein. The sample comprises about 530,000 distinct CDR3 sequences, roughly 15% of which are singletons, and more than 0.4% rests with the top ten. This clonotype was detected only a few times. The same sample was also studied in work on yellow fever vaccine responses in identical twins.

The sequence derives from a woman aged 18-35 years in good health. The rearrangement links TRBV7-8 to TRBJ2-7, with a weak D call TRBD1 (5 bases). Sequencing was carried out using CD4+ T cells sorted from blood. CDR3 residues: CASSLRGSAYEQYV. As DNA, the CDR3 is TGTGCCAGCAGCTTAAGGGGAAGTGCTTACGAGCAGTACGTC.